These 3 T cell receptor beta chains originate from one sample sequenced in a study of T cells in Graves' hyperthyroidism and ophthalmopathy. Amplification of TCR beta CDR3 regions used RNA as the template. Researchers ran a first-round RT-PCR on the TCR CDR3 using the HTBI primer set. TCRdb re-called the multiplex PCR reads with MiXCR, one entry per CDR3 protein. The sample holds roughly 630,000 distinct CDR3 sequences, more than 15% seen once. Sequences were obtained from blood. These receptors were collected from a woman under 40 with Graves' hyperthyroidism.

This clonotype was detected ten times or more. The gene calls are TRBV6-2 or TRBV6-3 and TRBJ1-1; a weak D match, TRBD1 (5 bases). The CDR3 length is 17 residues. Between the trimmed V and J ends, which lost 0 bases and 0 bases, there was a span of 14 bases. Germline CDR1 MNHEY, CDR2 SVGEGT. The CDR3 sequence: CASSYSSQGIVNTEAFF. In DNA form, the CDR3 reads TGTGCCAGCAGTTACTCGAGCCAGGGTATTGTGAACACTGAAGCTTTCTTT.

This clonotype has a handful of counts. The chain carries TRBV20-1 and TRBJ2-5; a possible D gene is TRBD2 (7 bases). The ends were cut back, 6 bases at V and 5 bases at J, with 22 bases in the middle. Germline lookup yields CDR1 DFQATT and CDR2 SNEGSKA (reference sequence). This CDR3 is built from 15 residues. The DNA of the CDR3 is TGCAGTGCCCCTGCTAGGGGGAGGGCCGACGAGACCCAGTACTTC. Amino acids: CSAPARGRADETQYF.

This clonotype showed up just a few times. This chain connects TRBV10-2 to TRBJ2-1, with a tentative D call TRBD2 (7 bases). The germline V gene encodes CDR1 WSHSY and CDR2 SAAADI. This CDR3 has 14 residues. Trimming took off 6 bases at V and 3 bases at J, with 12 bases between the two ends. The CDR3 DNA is TGCGCCAGCAGGGAGGGGGACTACTACAATGAGCAGTTCTTC. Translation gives CASREGDYYNEQFF.